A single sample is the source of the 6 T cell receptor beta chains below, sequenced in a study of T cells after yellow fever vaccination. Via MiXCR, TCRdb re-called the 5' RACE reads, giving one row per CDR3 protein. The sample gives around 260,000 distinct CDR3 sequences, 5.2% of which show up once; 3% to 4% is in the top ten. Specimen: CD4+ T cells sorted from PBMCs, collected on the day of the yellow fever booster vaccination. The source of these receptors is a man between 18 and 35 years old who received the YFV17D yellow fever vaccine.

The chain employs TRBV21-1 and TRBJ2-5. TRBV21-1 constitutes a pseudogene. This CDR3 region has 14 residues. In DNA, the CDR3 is TGTGCCAGCAGCAAAGTGGGCAGGCAAGAGACCCAGTACTTC. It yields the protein CASSKVGRQETQYF.

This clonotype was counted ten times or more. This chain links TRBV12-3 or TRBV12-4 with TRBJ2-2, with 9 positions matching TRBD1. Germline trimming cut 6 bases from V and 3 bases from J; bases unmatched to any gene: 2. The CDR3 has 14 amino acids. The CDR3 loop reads CASRRDRDTGELFF. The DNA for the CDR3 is TGTGCCAGCAGACGGGACAGGGACACCGGGGAGCTGTTTTTT.

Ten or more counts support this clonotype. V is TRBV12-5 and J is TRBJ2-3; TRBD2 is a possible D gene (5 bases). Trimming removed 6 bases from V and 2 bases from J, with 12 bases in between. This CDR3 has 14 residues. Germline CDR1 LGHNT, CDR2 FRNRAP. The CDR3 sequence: CASGLGLFTDTQYF. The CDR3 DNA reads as TGTGCTAGTGGACTCGGACTGTTCACAGATACGCAGTATTTT.

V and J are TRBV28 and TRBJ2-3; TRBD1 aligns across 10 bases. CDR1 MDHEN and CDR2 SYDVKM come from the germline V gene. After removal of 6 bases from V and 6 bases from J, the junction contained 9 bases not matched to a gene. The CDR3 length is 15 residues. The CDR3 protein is CASSPRGQGSDTQYF. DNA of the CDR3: TGTGCCAGCAGCCCCCGGGGACAGGGGTCGGATACGCAGTATTTT. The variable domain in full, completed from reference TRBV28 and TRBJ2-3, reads DVKVTQSSRYLVKRTGEKVFLECVQDMDHENMFWYRQDPGLGLRLIYFSYDVKMKEKGDIPEGYSVSREKKERFSLILESASTNQTSMYLCASSPRGQGSDTQYFGPGTRLTVL.

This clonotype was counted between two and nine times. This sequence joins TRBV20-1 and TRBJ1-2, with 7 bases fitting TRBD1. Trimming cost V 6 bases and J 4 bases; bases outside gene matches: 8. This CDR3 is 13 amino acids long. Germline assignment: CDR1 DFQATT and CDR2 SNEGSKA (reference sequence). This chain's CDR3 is CSAIRDRIYGYTF. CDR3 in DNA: TGCAGTGCCATCCGGGACAGAATCTATGGCTACACCTTC.

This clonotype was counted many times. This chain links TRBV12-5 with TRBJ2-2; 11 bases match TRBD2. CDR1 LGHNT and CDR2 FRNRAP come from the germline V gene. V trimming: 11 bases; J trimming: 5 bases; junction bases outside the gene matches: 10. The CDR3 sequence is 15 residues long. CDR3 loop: CACSGGALRTGELFF. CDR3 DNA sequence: TGTGCTTGTAGCGGGGGGGCCCTAAGGACCGGGGAGCTGTTTTTT.